What follows describes a single T cell receptor beta chain. The table came from immunoSEQ multiplex PCR; TCRdb's copy has only in-frame clones and leaves some out. The table records over 35,000 clones, more than 70% of them present only once. This entry belongs to a study of siplizumab effects on memory and regulatory T cells. Germline CDR1 reads SGHNT; CDR2 reads YYREEE (reference sequence). V lost 4 bases and J lost 0; bases outside the gene matches: 10. This CDR3 contains 17 residues. Material for sequencing was naive CD4+ T cells sorted from blood. This sequence joins TRBV5-4 and TRBJ2-3; 8 bases map to TRBD1. The TCR comes from a human donor in good health. CDR3 sequence reads: CASSPAIRTGSTDTQYF. The CDR3 nucleotides read TGTGCCAGCAGCCCCGCGATTAGGACAGGGAGCACAGATACGCAGTATTTT. The full variable domain, in which reference TRBV5-4 and TRBJ2-3 provide the parts outside the CDR3, is ETGVTQSPTHLIKTRGQQVTLRCSSQSGHNTVSWYQQALGQGPQFIFQYYREEENGRGNFPPRFSGLQFPNYSSELNVNALELDDSALYLCASSPAIRTGSTDTQYFGPGTRLTVL.